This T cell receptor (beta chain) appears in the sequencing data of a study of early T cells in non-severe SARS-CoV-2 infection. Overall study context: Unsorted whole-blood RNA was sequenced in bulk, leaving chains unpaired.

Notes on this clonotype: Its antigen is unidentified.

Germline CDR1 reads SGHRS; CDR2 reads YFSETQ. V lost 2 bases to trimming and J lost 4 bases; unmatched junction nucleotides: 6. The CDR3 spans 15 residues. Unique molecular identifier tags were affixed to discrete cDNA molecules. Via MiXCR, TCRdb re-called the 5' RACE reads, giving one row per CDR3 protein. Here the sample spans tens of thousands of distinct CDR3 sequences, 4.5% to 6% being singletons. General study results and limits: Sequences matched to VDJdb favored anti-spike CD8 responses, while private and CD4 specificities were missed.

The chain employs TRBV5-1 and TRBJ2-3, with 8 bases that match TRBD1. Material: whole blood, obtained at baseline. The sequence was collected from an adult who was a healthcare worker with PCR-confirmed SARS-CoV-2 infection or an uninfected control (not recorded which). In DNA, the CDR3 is TGCGCCAGCAGCTTCGGGACAGGAGGCGCAGATACGCAGTATTTT. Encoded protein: CASSFGTGGADTQYF.